This TCR beta chain was obtained from a study of control samples from healthy donors and cancer patients. The germline V gene encodes CDR1 LNHNV and CDR2 YYDKDF (reference sequence). J lost 5 bases, V lost 4 bases, and 11 bases had no gene match. This CDR3 is built from 16 residues. The protocol was immunoSEQ multiplex PCR, while the TCRdb copy is restricted to in-frame clones and leaves out a portion. The profile shows approximately 89,000 clones, around nine tenths of them singletons. Sequenced input: blood. The clonotype comes from a man younger than 45 in good health. The genes are TRBV15 and TRBJ1-1; TRBD1 agrees at 9 bases. CDR3 in DNA: TGTGCCACCAGCACCCCCCCGGGACAGGGTACAACTGAAGCTTTCTTT. It specifies CATSTPPGQGTTEAFF.